The clone carrying this T cell receptor beta chain was detected a few times. Its matching antigen is unknown. The data derive from a study of T-cell memory formation after mild COVID-19. General study findings and limits: The appearance of some responding clones in pre-infection memory suggested that cross-reactive memory joined. CD4+ clones that contracted lay mainly in CM and EM; CD8+ ones lay in EMRA.

TCRdb analysed the 5' RACE reads with MiXCR anew, one entry per CDR3 protein. The sample has roughly 340,000 distinct CDR3 sequences; roughly 15% are singletons. The germline V gene encodes CDR1 MNHEY and CDR2 SVGAGI. Trimming cost V 6 bases and J 6 bases; bases outside gene matches: 8. The CDR3 loop spans 14 amino acids. This clonotype was obtained from a man between 18 and 29 years old who had mild COVID-19 (a few samples of this study predate the infection). Cell type and time point are not known. The V gene is TRBV6-5, the J gene TRBJ2-3; 8 bases are a match to TRBD2. The sequenced sample consisted of PBMCs or a T cell subset sorted from them (not recorded which). Here the CDR3 reads CASSVDGRVDTQYF. The CDR3 DNA reads TGTGCCAGCAGCGTGGACGGGAGGGTGGATACGCAGTATTTT.